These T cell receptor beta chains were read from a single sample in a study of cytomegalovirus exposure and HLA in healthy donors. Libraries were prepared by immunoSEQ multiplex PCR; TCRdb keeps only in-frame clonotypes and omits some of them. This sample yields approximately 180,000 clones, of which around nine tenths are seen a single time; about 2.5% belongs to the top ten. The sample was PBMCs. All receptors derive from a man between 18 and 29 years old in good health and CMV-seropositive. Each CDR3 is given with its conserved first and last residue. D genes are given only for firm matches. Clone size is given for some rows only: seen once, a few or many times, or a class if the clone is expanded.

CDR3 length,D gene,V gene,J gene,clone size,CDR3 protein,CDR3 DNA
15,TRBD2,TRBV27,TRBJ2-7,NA,CASSFSGGDYYEQYF,TGTGCCAGCAGTTTTAGCGGGGGAGACTACTACGAGCAGTACTTC
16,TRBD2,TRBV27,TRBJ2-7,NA,CASSTYLAGGPGEQYF,TGTGCCAGCAGTACCTACCTAGCGGGAGGGCCGGGCGAGCAGTACTTC
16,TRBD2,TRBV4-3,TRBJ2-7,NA,CASTLSQREVTYEQYF,TGCGCCAGCACCCTCTCTCAGCGGGAGGTCACCTACGAGCAGTACTTC
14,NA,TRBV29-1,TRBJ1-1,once,CSVGGVSMNTEAFF,TGCAGCGTTGGGGGGGTCTCCATGAACACTGAAGCTTTCTTT
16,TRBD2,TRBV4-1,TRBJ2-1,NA,CASSQVAGIPYNEQFF,TGCGCCAGCAGCCAAGTAGCGGGGATCCCTTACAATGAGCAGTTCTTC
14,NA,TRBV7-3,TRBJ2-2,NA,CASSLVGEAGELFF,TGTGCCAGCAGCTTAGTAGGGGAAGCCGGGGAGCTGTTTTTT
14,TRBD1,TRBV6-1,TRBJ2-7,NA,CASDFRTGQGEQYF,TGTGCCAGCGATTTCAGGACAGGGCAGGGCGAGCAGTACTTC
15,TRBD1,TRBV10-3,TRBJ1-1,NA,CAIMPGQGQNTEAFF,TGTGCCATCATGCCAGGACAGGGGCAGAACACTGAAGCTTTCTTT
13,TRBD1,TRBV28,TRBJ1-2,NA,CASGRQGLNGYTF,TGTGCCAGCGGCAGACAGGGTCTCAATGGCTACACCTTC
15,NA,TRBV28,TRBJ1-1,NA,CASRGGFGGNTEAFF,TGTGCCAGCCGGGGGGGTTTTGGTGGGAACACTGAAGCTTTCTTT
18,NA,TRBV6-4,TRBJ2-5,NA,CASRRGIIQGQNQETQYF,TGTGCCAGCCGGAGGGGGATCATACAGGGGCAGAACCAAGAGACCCAGTACTTC
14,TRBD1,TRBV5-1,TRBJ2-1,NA,CASGRDRPGNEQFF,TGCGCCAGTGGCCGGGACAGGCCGGGAAATGAGCAGTTCTTC
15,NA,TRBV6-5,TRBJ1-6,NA,CASSTLPDILSPLHF,TGTGCCAGCAGTACCTTACCCGATATACTTTCACCCCTCCACTTT
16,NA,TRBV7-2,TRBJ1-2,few,CASSFDAGADRGGYTF,TGTGCCAGCAGCTTCGATGCAGGGGCGGATAGGGGTGGCTACACCTTC
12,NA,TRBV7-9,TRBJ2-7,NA,CASSFVGGEQYF,TGTGCCAGCAGCTTCGTGGGAGGAGAGCAGTACTTC
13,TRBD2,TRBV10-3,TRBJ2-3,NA,CAIRAGLTDTQYF,TGTGCCATTCGAGCGGGGTTGACAGATACGCAGTATTTT
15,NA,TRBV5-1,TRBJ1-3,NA,CASSPGSTVGNTIYF,TGCGCCAGCAGCCCCGGCTCGACAGTCGGAAACACCATATATTTT
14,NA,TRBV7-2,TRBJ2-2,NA,CASSFQGLGGELFF,TGTGCCAGCAGCTTTCAGGGTTTGGGCGGGGAGCTGTTTTTT
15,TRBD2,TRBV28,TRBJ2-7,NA,CASSLTSGRLYEQYF,TGTGCCAGCAGCCTAACTAGCGGGAGGCTCTACGAGCAGTACTTC
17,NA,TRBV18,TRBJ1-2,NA,CASSSSFTTETNYGYTF,TGTGCCAGCTCTTCTTCGTTCACGACAGAGACTAACTATGGCTACACCTTC
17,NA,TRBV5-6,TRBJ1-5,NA,CASSFRQGSYSNQPQHF,TGTGCCAGCAGCTTCCGGCAGGGCAGTTATAGCAATCAGCCCCAGCATTTT
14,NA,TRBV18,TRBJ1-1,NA,CASSPPTGVTEAFF,TGTGCCAGCTCACCACCAACCGGGGTCACTGAAGCTTTCTTT
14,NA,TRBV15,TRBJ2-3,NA,CATLLSGTGDTQYF,TGTGCCACCCTTCTTAGCGGAACGGGAGATACGCAGTATTTT
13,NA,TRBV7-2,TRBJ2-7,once,CASSRDSSDEQYF,TGTGCCAGCAGCCGGGACTCCTCGGACGAGCAGTACTTC
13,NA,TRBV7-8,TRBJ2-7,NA,CASSPTGSYEQYF,TGTGCCAGCAGCCCGACAGGCTCCTACGAGCAGTACTTC
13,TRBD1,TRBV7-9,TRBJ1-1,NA,CASSFRQGERAFF,TGTGCCAGCAGCTTCCGACAGGGTGAGAGGGCTTTCTTT
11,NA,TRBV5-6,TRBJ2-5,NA,CASNAGETQYF,TGTGCCAGCAACGCCGGAGAGACCCAGTACTTC
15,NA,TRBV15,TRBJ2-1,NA,CATSRVLGLDNEQFF,TGTGCCACCAGCAGAGTCCTTGGACTTGACAATGAGCAGTTCTTC
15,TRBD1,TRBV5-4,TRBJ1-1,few,CASSYPNRGRTEAFF,TGTGCCAGCAGCTATCCGAACAGGGGGCGAACTGAAGCTTTCTTT
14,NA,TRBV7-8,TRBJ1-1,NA,CASSVPLRGFEAFF,TGTGCCAGCAGCGTCCCCTTAAGGGGCTTTGAAGCTTTCTTT
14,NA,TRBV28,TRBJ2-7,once,CASSLQGHPYEQYF,TGTGCCAGCAGTTTGCAGGGACATCCCTACGAGCAGTACTTC
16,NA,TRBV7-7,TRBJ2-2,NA,CASSLGLPPKAGELFF,TGTGCTAGCAGCTTAGGACTACCTCCGAAGGCCGGGGAGCTGTTTTTT
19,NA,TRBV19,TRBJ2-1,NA,CASSWGLSVHSSSYNEQFF,TGTGCCAGTAGTTGGGGGCTCTCGGTCCATTCCAGCTCCTACAATGAGCAGTTCTTC
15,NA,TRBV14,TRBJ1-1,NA,CASSQEEGLVTEAFF,TGTGCCAGCAGCCAAGAAGAGGGCCTAGTCACTGAAGCTTTCTTT
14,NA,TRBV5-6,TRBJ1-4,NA,CASSWGGPNEKLFF,TGTGCCAGCAGCTGGGGGGGACCTAATGAAAAACTGTTTTTT
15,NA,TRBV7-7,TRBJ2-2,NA,CASSLDTGFTGELFF,TGTGCTAGCAGCTTAGATACAGGTTTCACCGGGGAGCTGTTTTTT
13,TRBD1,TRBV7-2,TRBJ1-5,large,CASSFGTAQPQHF,TGTGCCAGCAGCTTTGGGACAGCCCAGCCCCAGCATTTT
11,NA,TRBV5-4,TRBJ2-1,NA,CASSLGTEQFF,TGTGCCAGCAGCTTGGGGACAGAGCAGTTCTTC
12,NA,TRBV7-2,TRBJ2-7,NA,CASSLRAGEQYF,TGTGCCAGCAGCTTGAGGGCGGGGGAGCAGTACTTC
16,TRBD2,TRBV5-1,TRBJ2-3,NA,CASSPPLAGATDTQYF,TGCGCCAGCAGCCCCCCGCTAGCGGGGGCCACAGATACGCAGTATTTT
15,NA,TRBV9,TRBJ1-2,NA,CASSVAPVTLYGYTF,TGTGCCAGCAGCGTAGCCCCGGTAACCCTCTATGGCTACACCTTC
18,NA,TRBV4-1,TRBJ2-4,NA,CASSQGSQTSSHKNIQYF,TGCGCCAGCAGCCAAGGGTCCCAAACTAGTTCTCACAAAAACATTCAGTACTTC
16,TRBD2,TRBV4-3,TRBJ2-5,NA,CASSQGRGLAAETQYF,TGCGCCAGCAGCCAAGGACGCGGACTAGCGGCAGAGACCCAGTACTTC
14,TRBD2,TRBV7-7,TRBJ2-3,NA,CASSPSGRPDTQYF,TGTGCTAGCAGCCCCAGCGGGAGACCAGATACGCAGTATTTT
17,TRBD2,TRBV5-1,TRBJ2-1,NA,CASSLGAGDYSYNEQFF,TGCGCCAGCAGCTTGGGGGCCGGGGACTATTCCTACAATGAGCAGTTCTTC
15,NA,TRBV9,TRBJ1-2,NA,CASSGAPREGYGYTF,TGTGCCAGCAGCGGAGCCCCAAGAGAGGGCTATGGCTACACCTTC
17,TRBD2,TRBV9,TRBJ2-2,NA,CASSVPTSGRNTGELFF,TGTGCCAGCAGCGTACCGACTAGCGGGAGAAACACCGGGGAGCTGTTTTTT
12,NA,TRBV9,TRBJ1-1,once,CASSRSGTEAFF,TGTGCCAGCAGCCGCTCGGGCACTGAAGCTTTCTTT
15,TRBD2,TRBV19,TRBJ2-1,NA,CASSIDAGGYNEQFF,TGTGCCAGTAGTATAGACGCGGGAGGATACAATGAGCAGTTCTTC